A single sample gave rise to the 15 T cell receptor beta chains below, sequenced in a study of T cells in Graves' hyperthyroidism and ophthalmopathy. RNA transcripts yielded amplified TCR beta CDR3 regions. The HTBI primer set drove a first-round RT-PCR of the TCR CDR3. Each CDR3 protein is one row after TCRdb ran MiXCR on the multiplex PCR reads. The data show under 450,000 distinct CDR3 sequences, less than 15% seen once. The sample taken for sequencing was blood. These receptors all come from a man aged 25 to 45 with Graves' hyperthyroidism that later progressed to Graves' ophthalmopathy.

In its sample, this clonotype was seen many times. The chain uses TRBV7-9 and TRBJ1-1, with D perhaps TRBD1 (5 bases). Per germline, CDR1 SEHNR and CDR2 FQNEAQ (reference sequence). This CDR3 region has 14 residues. Trimming pared 5 bases from V and 11 bases from J, leaving 21 bases between. DNA of the CDR3: TGTGCCAGCAGCCCCGGGACGGCGGGCGCGGGGGCTTTCTTT. Its translation is CASSPGTAGAGAFF.

This clonotype was seen at least ten times. The gene calls are TRBV20-1 and TRBJ1-1; tentatively, D is TRBD1 (5 bases). V shed 2 bases and J shed 1 base, with 8 bases lying between them. The CDR3 is made up of 13 amino acids. Germline loops: CDR1 DFQATT, CDR2 SNEGSKA (reference sequence). The DNA for the CDR3 is TGCAGTGCTAGACGGGGGGGGAACACTGAAGCTTTCTTT. Residues: CSARRGGNTEAFF.

This clonotype came up many times. The chain combines TRBV12-3 or TRBV12-4 with TRBJ1-1; 8 positions match TRBD1. CDR3 size: 17 residues. V trimming: 3 bases; J trimming: 1 base; junction bases outside the gene matches: 10. Here the CDR3 reads CASSFARDRKANTEAFF. The DNA of the CDR3 is TGTGCCAGCAGTTTTGCCCGGGACAGGAAAGCGAACACTGAAGCTTTCTTT.

The chain joins TRBV7-9 to TRBJ2-7; D is tentatively TRBD1 or TRBD2 (7 bases each). Trimming pared 5 bases from V and 2 bases from J, leaving 10 bases between. This CDR3 contains 13 residues. Germline CDR1 reads SEHNR; CDR2 reads FQNEAQ (reference sequence). The CDR3 DNA is TGTGCCAGCAGCCAGGGGGGGGCCTACGAGCAGTACTTC. Residues: CASSQGGAYEQYF.

J is TRBJ2-3 and V is TRBV5-8; TRBD1 matches at 8 bases. Losses at the gene ends were 3 bases for V and 1 base for J; bases not matched to a gene: 7. CDR3 length equals 16 residues. Germline CDR1 is SGHTS and CDR2 is YDEGEE. As DNA, the CDR3 is TGTGCCAGCAGCTACCCGACAGGGGAGGGCACAGATACGCAGTATTTT. Translation gives CASSYPTGEGTDTQYF.

A few counts support this clonotype. This chain connects TRBV7-9 to TRBJ2-7; 10 bases fit TRBD1. V dropped 2 bases and J dropped 9; count of bases not matched to a gene: 1. Germline CDR1 is SEHNR and CDR2 is FQNEAQ (reference sequence). The length of the CDR3 is 12 residues. CDR3 sequence (DNA): TGTGCCAGCAGCTTAAGGGACAGGGGGCAGTACTTC. Encoded protein: CASSLRDRGQYF. Full variable domain (remainder filled in from reference TRBV7-9 and TRBJ2-7): DTGVSQNPRHKITKRGQNVTFRCDPISEHNRLYWYRQTLGQGPEFLTYFQNEAQLEKSRLLSDRFSAERPKGSFSTLEIQRTEQGDSAMYLCASSLRDRGQYFGPGTRLTVT.

This clonotype was seen at least ten times. V gene TRBV7-9 combines with J gene TRBJ2-7, with 7 bases lining up with TRBD2. The CDR3 is made up of 13 amino acids. The ends lost 1 base at V and 7 bases at J; junction bases unmatched: 4. Germline CDR1 and CDR2: SEHNR and FQNEAQ (reference sequence). The CDR3: CASSLVARGEQYF. DNA of the CDR3: TGTGCCAGCAGCTTAGTGGCGCGGGGGGAGCAGTACTTC.

This clonotype was seen many times. This sequence joins TRBV2 and TRBJ1-2; D is possibly TRBD1 (5 bases). This CDR3 region has 13 residues. Trimming took 7 bases from V and 0 from J, leaving 9 bases between them. Germline CDR1 SNHLY, CDR2 FYNNEI. CDR3 nucleotide sequence: TGTGCCAGCACCCTGGGGCCTAACTATGGCTACACCTTC. Protein product: CASTLGPNYGYTF.

This clonotype was detected only a few times. The J gene is TRBJ1-4, the V gene TRBV4-1; D ambiguous. From germline, CDR1 is MGHRA and CDR2 YSYEKL. The CDR3 totals 13 residues. V was shortened by 1 base and J by 5 bases, with 5 bases between the two germline ends. The CDR3 region is CASSQVRNEKLFF. CDR3 nucleotide sequence: TGCGCCAGCAGCCAAGTAAGGAATGAAAAACTGTTTTTT.

There are a few counts of this clonotype. This clone may be a read error of a much larger clone one base away. V gene TRBV6-6 combines with J gene TRBJ1-2, with D unresolved. Trimming stripped 0 bases from V and 4 bases from J, with 6 bases between. CDR1 is MNHNY and CDR2 is SVGAGI in the germline V gene (reference sequence). The CDR3 length is 13 residues. CDR3 bases: TGTGCCAGCAGTTACTCGAGTATCTATGGCTACACCTTC. It specifies CASSYSSIYGYTF.

There are a few counts of this clonotype. The chain links TRBV7-9 to TRBJ2-1, with D possibly matching TRBD2 (5 bases). CDR1 and CDR2 from the germline V gene are SEHNR and FQNEAQ (reference sequence). The V gene lost 1 base and the J gene lost 9 bases, with 7 bases spanning the gap. The CDR3 loop spans 12 amino acids. CDR3 residues: CASSLDAGEQFF. For the CDR3, the DNA is TGTGCCAGCAGCTTAGATGCGGGTGAGCAGTTCTTC. The entire variable domain, with the rest obtained from reference TRBV7-9 and TRBJ2-1, is as follows: DTGVSQNPRHKITKRGQNVTFRCDPISEHNRLYWYRQTLGQGPEFLTYFQNEAQLEKSRLLSDRFSAERPKGSFSTLEIQRTEQGDSAMYLCASSLDAGEQFFGPGTRLTVL.

In this sample, this clonotype turned up many times. This chain uses TRBV20-1 with TRBJ2-5, with TRBD1 matching 8 bases. V trimming: 5 bases; J trimming: 5 bases; junction bases outside the gene matches: 13. CDR3 length equals 15 residues. The germline gives CDR1 DFQATT, CDR2 SNEGSKA (reference sequence). CDR3 in DNA: TGCAGTGCTCGGGACAGGTCCATAGGTGGGGAGACCCAGTACTTC. Translated: CSARDRSIGGETQYF.

This clonotype has a count of ten or more. V usage is TRBV5-1 and J usage is TRBJ1-2; D uncertain. This CDR3 region has 15 residues. V was clipped by 0 bases and J by 4 bases, with 13 bases between them. In germline, CDR1 is SGHRS, CDR2 YFSETQ. CDR3 in amino acids: CASSLVGSLGYGYTF. In DNA, the CDR3 is TGCGCCAGCAGCTTGGTGGGCTCCTTGGGCTATGGCTACACCTTC. The whole variable domain, filled in from reference TRBV5-1 and TRBJ1-2, reads KAGVTQTPRYLIKTRGQQVTLSCSPISGHRSVSWYQQTPGQGLQFLFEYFSETQRNKGNFPGRFSGRQFSNSRSEMNVSTLELGDSALYLCASSLVGSLGYGYTFGSGTRLTVV.

At least ten counts were recorded for this clonotype. This chain uses TRBV28 with TRBJ1-2; no clear D gene. This CDR3 has 11 amino acids. Germline CDR1 is MDHEN and CDR2 is SYDVKM. Trimming took 5 bases from V and 1 from J, leaving 2 bases between them. This CDR3 is CASSDNYGYTF. The CDR3 DNA follows: TGTGCCAGCAGTGATAACTATGGCTACACCTTC.

This clonotype occurred many times. The chain carries TRBV12-3 or TRBV12-4 and TRBJ1-4; D uncertain. The germline V and J ends were trimmed by 8 bases and 2 bases, with 6 bases remaining between them. The CDR3 runs 12 residues. The CDR3 DNA reads as TGTGCCAGCGGAGAGACTAATGAAAAACTGTTTTTT. Its translation is CASGETNEKLFF.